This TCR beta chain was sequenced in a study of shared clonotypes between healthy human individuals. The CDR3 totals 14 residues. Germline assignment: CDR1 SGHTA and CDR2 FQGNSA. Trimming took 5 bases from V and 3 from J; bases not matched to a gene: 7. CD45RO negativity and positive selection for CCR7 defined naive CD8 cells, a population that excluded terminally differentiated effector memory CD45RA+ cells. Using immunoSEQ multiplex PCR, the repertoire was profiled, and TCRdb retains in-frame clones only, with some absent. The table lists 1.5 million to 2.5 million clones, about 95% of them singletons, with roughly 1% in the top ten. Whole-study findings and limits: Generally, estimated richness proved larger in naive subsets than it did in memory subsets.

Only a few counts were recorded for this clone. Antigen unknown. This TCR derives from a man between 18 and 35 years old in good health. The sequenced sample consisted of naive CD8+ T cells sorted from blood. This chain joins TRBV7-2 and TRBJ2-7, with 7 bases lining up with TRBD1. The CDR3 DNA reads TGTGCCAGCAGCCCTTCGACAGGGAGCTACGAGCAGTACTTC. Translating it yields CASSPSTGSYEQYF.